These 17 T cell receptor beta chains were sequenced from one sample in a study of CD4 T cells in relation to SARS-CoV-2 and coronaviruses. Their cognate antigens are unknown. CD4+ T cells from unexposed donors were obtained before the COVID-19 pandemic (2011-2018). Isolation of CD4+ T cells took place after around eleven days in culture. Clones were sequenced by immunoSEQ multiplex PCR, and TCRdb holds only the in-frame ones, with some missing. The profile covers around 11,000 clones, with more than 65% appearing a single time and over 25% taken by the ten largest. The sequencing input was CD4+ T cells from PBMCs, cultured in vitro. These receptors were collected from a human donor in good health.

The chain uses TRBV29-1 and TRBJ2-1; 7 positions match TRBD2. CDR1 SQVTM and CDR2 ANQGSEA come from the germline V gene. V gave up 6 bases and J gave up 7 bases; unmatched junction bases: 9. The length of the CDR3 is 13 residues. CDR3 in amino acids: CSVYRGGSNEQFF. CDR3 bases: TGCAGCGTCTACCGCGGGGGATCGAATGAGCAGTTCTTC.

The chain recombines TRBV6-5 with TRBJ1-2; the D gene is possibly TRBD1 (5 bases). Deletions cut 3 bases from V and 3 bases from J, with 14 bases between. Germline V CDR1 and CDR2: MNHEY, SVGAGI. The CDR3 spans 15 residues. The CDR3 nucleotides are TGTGCCAGCAGTTATCTCGGGGGAGCAGACTATGGCTACACCTTC. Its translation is CASSYLGGADYGYTF.

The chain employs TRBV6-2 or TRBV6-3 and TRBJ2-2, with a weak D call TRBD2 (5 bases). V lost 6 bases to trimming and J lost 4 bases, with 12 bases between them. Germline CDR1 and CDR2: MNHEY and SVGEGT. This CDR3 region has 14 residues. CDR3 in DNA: TGTGCCAGCAGCCGGGGTGTCGGCACCGGGGAGCTGTTTTTT. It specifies CASSRGVGTGELFF.

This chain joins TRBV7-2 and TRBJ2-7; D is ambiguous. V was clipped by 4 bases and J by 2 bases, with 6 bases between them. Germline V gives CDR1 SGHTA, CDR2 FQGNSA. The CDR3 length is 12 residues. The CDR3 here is CASSSDTYEQYF. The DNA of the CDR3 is TGTGCCAGCAGCTCGGATACCTACGAGCAGTACTTC.

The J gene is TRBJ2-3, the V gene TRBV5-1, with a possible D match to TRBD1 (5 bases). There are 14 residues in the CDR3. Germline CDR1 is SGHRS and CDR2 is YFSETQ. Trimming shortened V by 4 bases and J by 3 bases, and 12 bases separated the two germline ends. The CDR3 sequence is CASSPTALTDTQYF. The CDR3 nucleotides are TGCGCCAGCAGCCCGACAGCTTTGACAGATACGCAGTATTTT.

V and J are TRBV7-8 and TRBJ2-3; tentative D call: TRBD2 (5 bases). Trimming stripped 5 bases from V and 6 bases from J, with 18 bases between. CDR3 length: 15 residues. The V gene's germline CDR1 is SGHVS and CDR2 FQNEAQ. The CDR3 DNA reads TGTGCCAGCAGCCCGGTGGCCCAACGGGGTGATACGCAGTATTTT. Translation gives CASSPVAQRGDTQYF.

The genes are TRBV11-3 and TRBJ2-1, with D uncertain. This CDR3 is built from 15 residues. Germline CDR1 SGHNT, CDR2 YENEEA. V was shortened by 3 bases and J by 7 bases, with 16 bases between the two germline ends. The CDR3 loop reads CASSFSGSPENEQFF. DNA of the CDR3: TGTGCCAGCAGCTTTAGTGGCAGCCCGGAAAATGAGCAGTTCTTC.

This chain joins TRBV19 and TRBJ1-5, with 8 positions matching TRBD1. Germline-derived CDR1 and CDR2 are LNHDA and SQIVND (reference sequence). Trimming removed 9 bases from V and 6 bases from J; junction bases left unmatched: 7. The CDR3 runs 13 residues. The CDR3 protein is CASGQGIGQPQHF. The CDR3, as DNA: TGTGCCAGCGGACAGGGAATCGGTCAGCCCCAGCATTTT. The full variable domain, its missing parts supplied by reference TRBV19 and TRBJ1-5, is DGGITQSPKYLFRKEGQNVTLSCEQNLNHDAMYWYRQDPGQGLRLIYYSQIVNDFQKGDIAEGYSVSREKKESFPLTVTSAQKNPTAFYLCASGQGIGQPQHFGDGTRLSIL.

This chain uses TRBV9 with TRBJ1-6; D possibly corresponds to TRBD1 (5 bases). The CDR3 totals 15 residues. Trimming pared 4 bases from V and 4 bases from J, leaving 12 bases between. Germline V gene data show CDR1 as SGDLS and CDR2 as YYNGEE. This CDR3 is CASSLVAGYNSPLHF. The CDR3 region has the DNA TGTGCCAGCAGCTTGGTGGCAGGGTATAATTCACCCCTCCACTTT.

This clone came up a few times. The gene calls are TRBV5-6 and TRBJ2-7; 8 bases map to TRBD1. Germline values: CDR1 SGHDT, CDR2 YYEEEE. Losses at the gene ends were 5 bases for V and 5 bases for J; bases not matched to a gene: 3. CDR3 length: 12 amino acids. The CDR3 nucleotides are TGTGCCAGCAGTACGGACAGGGACGAGCAGTACTTC. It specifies CASSTDRDEQYF. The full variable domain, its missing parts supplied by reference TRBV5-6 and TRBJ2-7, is DAGVTQSPTHLIKTRGQQVTLRCSPKSGHDTVSWYQQALGQGPQFIFQYYEEEERQRGNFPDRFSGHQFPNYSSELNVNALLLGDSALYLCASSTDRDEQYFGPGTRLTVT.

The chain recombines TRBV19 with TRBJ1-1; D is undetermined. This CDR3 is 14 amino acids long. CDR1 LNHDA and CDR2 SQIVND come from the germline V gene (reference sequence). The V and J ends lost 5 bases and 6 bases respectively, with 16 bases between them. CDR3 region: CASSSPLRRPEAFF. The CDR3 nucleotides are TGTGCCAGTAGTTCCCCCCTGCGGCGGCCTGAAGCTTTCTTT.

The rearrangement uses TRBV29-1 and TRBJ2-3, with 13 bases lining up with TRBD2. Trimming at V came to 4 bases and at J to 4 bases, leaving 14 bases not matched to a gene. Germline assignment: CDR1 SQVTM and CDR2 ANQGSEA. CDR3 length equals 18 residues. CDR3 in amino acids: CSVGGGTSGDPRADTQYF. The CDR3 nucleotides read TGCAGCGTTGGAGGGGGGACTAGCGGGGATCCGAGAGCAGATACGCAGTATTTT.

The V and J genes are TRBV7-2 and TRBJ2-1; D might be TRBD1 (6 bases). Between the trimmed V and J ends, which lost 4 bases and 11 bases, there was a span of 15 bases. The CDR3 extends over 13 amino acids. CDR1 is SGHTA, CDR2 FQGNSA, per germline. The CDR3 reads CASSSTRDIKQFF. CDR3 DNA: TGTGCCAGCAGCTCTACTAGGGACATCAAGCAGTTCTTC.

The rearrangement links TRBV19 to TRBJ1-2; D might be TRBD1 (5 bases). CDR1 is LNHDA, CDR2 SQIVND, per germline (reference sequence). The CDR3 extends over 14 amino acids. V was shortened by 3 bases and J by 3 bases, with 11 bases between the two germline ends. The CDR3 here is CASSISGQHYGYTF. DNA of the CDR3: TGTGCCAGTAGTATTTCTGGACAACACTATGGCTACACCTTC.

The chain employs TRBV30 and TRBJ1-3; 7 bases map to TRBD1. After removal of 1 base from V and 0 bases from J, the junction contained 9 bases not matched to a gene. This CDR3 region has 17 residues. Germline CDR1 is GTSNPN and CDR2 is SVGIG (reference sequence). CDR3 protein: CAWSAKGTAVSGNTIYF. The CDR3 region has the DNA TGTGCCTGGAGTGCTAAGGGGACAGCTGTCTCTGGAAACACCATATATTTT. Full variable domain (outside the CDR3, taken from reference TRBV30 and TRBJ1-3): SQTIHQWPATLVQPVGSPLSLECTVEGTSNPNLYWYRQAAGRGLQLLFYSVGIGQISSEVPQNLSASRPQDRQFILSSKKLLLSDSGFYLCAWSAKGTAVSGNTIYFGEGSWLTVV.

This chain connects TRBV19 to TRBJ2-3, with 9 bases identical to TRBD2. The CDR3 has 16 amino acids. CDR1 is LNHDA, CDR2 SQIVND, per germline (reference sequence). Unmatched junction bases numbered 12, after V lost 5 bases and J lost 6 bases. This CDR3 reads CASSSFSAGGTDTQYF. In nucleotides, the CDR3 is TGTGCCAGTAGTTCCTTTTCAGCGGGAGGTACCGATACGCAGTATTTT.

The CDR3 is CASSRDRGYEQYF. The CDR3 DNA follows: TGCGCCAGCAGCAGGGACAGGGGGTACGAGCAGTACTTC. The chain joins TRBV4-3 to TRBJ2-7, with 11 bases matching TRBD1. The V gene's germline CDR1 is LGHNA and CDR2 YSLEER. Trimming removed 5 bases from V and 4 bases from J; junction bases left unmatched: 1. The CDR3 runs 13 residues.